The rows below give T cell receptor beta chains drawn from one sample of a study of blood T cell repertoires in COVID-19. Profiling relied on immunoSEQ multiplex PCR, and the TCRdb table lists in-frame clones only, not all of them. The profile shows around 60,000 clones, about 76% of them singletons. The sample consisted of peripheral blood. These receptors were taken from a human donor in a cohort sampled during active COVID-19. CDR3s include the opening cysteine and the closing phenylalanine or tryptophan. A D gene is named only where the DNA matches it firmly. The listing skips clone size in some rows; elsewhere it reads once, few, many or a size class.

>TRBD2|TRBV5-1|15|-|TRBJ2-1
CASSPTSGRGNEQFF
TGCGCCAGCAGCCCGACTAGCGGGAGAGGTAATGAGCAGTTCTTC
>-|TRBV4-3|13|many|TRBJ2-1
CASSQDSGNEQFF
TGCGCCAGCAGCCAAGATTCAGGGAATGAGCAGTTCTTC
>-|TRBV18|14|-|TRBJ2-1
CASSPGTPRNEQFF
TGTGCCAGCTCACCCGGGACTCCCCGGAATGAGCAGTTCTTC
>TRBD2|TRBV5-1|17|-|TRBJ2-7
CASSFGTSGVFSYEQYF
TGCGCCAGCAGTTTCGGGACTAGCGGGGTGTTCTCCTACGAGCAGTACTTC
>TRBD1|TRBV5-1|15|-|TRBJ2-7
CASSFGDRDIYEQYF
TGCGCCAGCAGCTTCGGCGACAGGGACATATACGAGCAGTACTTC
>TRBD1|TRBV5-6|13|-|TRBJ1-2
CASSLKGQQIYTF
TGTGCCAGCAGCTTGAAGGGACAGCAAATTTACACCTTC
>-|TRBV18|13|-|TRBJ2-7
CASSPTLSYEQYF
TGTGCCAGCTCACCGACACTCTCCTACGAGCAGTACTTC
>-|TRBV7-6|14|-|TRBJ1-2
CASSLGGQISGYTF
TGTGCCAGCAGCTTAGGGGGACAAATCAGCGGCTACACCTTC
>-|TRBV28|13|-|TRBJ2-7
CASSLGSSYEQYF
TGTGCCAGCAGTTTGGGGAGCTCCTACGAGCAGTACTTC
>-|TRBV20-1|13|-|TRBJ2-7
CSASPGSANEQYF
TGCAGTGCTAGTCCCGGGAGTGCCAACGAGCAGTACTTC
>-|TRBV7-2|14|-|TRBJ1-1
CASSPTGSGTEAFF
TGTGCCAGCAGCCCCACAGGGAGCGGCACTGAAGCTTTCTTT
>-|TRBV5-4|14|-|TRBJ1-5
CASSLGGRNQPQHF
TGTGCCAGCAGCTTGGGGGGCCGCAATCAGCCCCAGCATTTT
>-|TRBV27|15|-|TRBJ2-7
CASSLYPTGPYEQYF
TGTGCCAGCAGTTTATATCCCACAGGCCCCTACGAGCAGTACTTC
>-|TRBV18|14|once|TRBJ2-5
CASSPPTGWETQYF
TGTGCCAGCTCACCACCTACCGGGTGGGAGACCCAGTACTTC
>TRBD2|TRBV10-2|14|-|TRBJ2-1
CASSQEREFVEQFF
TGCGCCAGCAGTCAGGAGCGGGAGTTTGTTGAGCAGTTCTTC
>TRBD1|TRBV10-3|16|-|TRBJ1-3
CAISDRGPNSGNTIYF
TGTGCCATCAGTGACAGGGGGCCTAACTCTGGAAACACCATATATTTT
>-|TRBV4-1|15|few|TRBJ1-1
CASSLWDSFNTEAFF
TGCGCCAGCAGCCTTTGGGACTCCTTTAACACTGAAGCTTTCTTT
>-|TRBV6-5|12|-|TRBJ2-5
CASSFPGETQYF
TGTGCCAGCAGCTTCCCCGGAGAGACCCAGTACTTC
>TRBD1|TRBV5-1|16|-|TRBJ1-6
CASSLDPGQGNSPLHF
TGCGCCAGCAGCTTGGACCCGGGACAGGGGAATTCACCCCTCCACTTT
>-|TRBV7-9|13|-|TRBJ1-1
CASSLGGGTEAFF
TGTGCCAGCAGCTTAGGAGGGGGCACTGAAGCTTTCTTT
>-|TRBV5-6|15|-|TRBJ1-2
CASSLDSGRGYGYTF
TGTGCCAGCAGCTTGGACTCAGGGAGGGGCTATGGCTACACCTTC
>-|TRBV28|15|-|TRBJ1-4
CASSIPTAHNEKLFF
TGTGCCAGCAGTATTCCGACAGCCCATAATGAAAAACTGTTTTTT
>TRBD1|TRBV2|15|-|TRBJ1-2
CASSPRGDRGNGYTF
TGTGCCAGCAGTCCCCGGGGGGACAGGGGGAATGGCTACACCTTC
>-|TRBV2|13|-|TRBJ1-1
CASSRQANTEAFF
TGTGCCAGCAGTCGACAGGCGAACACTGAAGCTTTCTTT
>TRBD1|TRBV27|15|-|TRBJ1-6
CASSLFGTGGSPVHF
TGTGCCAGCAGTTTGTTCGGGACAGGGGGCTCACCGGTCCACTTT
>TRBD1|TRBV5-4|13|-|TRBJ1-1
CASSETGRNEAFF
TGTGCCAGCAGCGAGACAGGGAGAAATGAAGCTTTCTTT
>-|TRBV5-4|18|-|TRBJ2-3
CASSLAFSQQGDTDTQYF
TGTGCCAGCAGCTTGGCCTTTAGTCAACAGGGAGACACAGATACGCAGTATTTT